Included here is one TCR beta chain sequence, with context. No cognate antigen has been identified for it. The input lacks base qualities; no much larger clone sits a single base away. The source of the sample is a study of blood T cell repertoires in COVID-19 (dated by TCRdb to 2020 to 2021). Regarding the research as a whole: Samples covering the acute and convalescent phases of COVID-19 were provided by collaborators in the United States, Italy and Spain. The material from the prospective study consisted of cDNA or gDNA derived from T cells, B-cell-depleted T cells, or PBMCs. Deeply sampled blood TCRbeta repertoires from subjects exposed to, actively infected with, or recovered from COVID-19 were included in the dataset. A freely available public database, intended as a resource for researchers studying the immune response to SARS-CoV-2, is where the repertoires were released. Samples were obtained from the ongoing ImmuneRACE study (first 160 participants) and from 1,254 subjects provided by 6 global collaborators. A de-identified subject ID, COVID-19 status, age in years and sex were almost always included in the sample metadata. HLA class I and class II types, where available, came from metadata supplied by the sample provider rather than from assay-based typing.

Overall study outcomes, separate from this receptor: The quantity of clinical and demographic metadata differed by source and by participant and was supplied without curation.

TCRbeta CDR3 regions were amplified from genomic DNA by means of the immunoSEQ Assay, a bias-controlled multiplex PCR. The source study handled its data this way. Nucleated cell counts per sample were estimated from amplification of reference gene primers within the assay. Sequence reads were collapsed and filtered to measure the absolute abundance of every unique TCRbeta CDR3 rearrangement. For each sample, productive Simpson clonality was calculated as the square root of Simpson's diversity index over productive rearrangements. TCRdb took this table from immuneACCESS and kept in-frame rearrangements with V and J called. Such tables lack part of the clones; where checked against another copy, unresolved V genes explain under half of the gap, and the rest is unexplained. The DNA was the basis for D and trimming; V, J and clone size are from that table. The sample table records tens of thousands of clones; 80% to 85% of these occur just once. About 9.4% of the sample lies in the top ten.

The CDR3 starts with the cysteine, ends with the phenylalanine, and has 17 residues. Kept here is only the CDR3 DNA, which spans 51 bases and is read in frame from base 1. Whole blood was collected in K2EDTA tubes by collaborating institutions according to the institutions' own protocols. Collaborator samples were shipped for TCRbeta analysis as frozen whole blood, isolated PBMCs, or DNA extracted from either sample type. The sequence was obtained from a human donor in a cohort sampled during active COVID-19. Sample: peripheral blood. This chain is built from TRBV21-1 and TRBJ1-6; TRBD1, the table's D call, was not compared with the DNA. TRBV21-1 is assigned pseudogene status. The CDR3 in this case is CASSKAPKTGFNSPLHF. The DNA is TGTGCCAGCAGCAAAGCCCCTAAGACAGGGTTTAATTCACCCCTCCACTTT.